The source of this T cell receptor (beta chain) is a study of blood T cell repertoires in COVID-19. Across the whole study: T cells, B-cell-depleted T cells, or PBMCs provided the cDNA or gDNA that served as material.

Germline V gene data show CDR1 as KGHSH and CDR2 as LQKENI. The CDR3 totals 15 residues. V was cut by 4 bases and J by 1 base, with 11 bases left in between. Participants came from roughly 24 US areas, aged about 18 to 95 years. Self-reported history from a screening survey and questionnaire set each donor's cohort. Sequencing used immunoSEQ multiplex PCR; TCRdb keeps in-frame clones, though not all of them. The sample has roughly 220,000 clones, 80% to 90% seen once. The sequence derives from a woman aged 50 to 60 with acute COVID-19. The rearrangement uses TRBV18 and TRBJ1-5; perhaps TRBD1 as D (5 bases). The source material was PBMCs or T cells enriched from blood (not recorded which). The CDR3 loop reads CASSQGGASNQPQHF. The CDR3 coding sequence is TGTGCCAGCTCACAGGGAGGGGCCAGCAATCAGCCCCAGCATTTT.